The present T cell receptor (beta chain) was sequenced within a study of blood T cells in healthy people across ages. Study-level background: About one barcoded beta molecule per two T cells was the capture yield of template switching.

Findings and caveats of the study: TCR beta diversity, measured per million T cells, fell in a roughly linear way with age.

This clonotype was seen once. Its antigen is undetermined. Through a sample-barcoded 5' primer and a J-beta primer mix, a second PCR was run for roughly 6 to 11 cycles. Each sample yielded at least 2.5 million CDR3-containing paired-end reads. From the 5' RACE reads, TCRdb called clonotypes with MiXCR, one entry per CDR3 protein. The sample records roughly 1,300,000 distinct CDR3 sequences, around 59% being singletons. The V gene's germline CDR1 is MNHEY and CDR2 SVGAGI. V was clipped by 4 bases and J by 3 bases, with 19 bases between them. The CDR3 runs 17 residues. Each donor's blood draw was 7.5 to 10 milliliters of peripheral blood.

Sequencing was carried out using blood. V and J are TRBV6-5 and TRBJ2-1; D possibly uses TRBD1 or TRBD2 (5 bases each). The clonotype was recovered from a man aged 18 to 29 in good health. The CDR3 DNA follows: TGTGCCAGCAGTTTACTTTTAACGGGGCGCAACTACAATGAGCAGTTCTTC. Its translation: CASSLLLTGRNYNEQFF.